The 7 T cell receptor beta chains below were found in one sample sequenced in a study of blood T cell repertoires in COVID-19. Libraries were prepared by immunoSEQ multiplex PCR; TCRdb keeps only in-frame clonotypes and omits some of them. The sample shows 150,000 or so clones, 75% to 95% of them seen only once. The sequenced sample was peripheral blood. The source is a man between 50 and 59 years old with acute or convalescent COVID-19.

The J gene is TRBJ1-4, the V gene TRBV7-9; D unresolved. The germline V gene has CDR1 SEHNR and CDR2 FQNEAQ (reference sequence). V was pared by 1 base and J by 0 bases, with 9 bases between. This CDR3 region has 16 residues. For the CDR3, the DNA is TGTGCCAGCAGCTTAGGCGTGACATCAACTAATGAAAAACTGTTTTTT. It codes for CASSLGVTSTNEKLFF.

The V gene is TRBV2, the J gene TRBJ1-5; a possible D gene is TRBD1 (6 bases). The CDR3 consists of 15 residues. Germline V gives CDR1 SNHLY, CDR2 FYNNEI. V was pared by 1 base and J by 7 bases, with 14 bases between. Here the CDR3 DNA reads TGTGCCAGCAGTGAAGTGAGACAGGCATCCCAGCCCCAGCATTTT. This translates into CASSEVRQASQPQHF.

The chain recombines TRBV11-2 with TRBJ2-6, with a weak D call TRBD2 (6 bases). CDR3 length: 16 amino acids. Trimming cost V 2 bases and J 2 bases, with 10 bases left between them. Germline V gene data show CDR1 as SGHAT and CDR2 as FQNNGV. This CDR3 is CASSLRGGPGANVLTF. The CDR3 DNA reads TGTGCCAGCAGCTTACGGGGAGGTCCTGGGGCCAACGTCCTGACTTTC.

V gene TRBV28 combines with J gene TRBJ2-7, with D possibly TRBD1 on 5 matching bases. Germline CDR1 reads MDHEN; CDR2 reads SYDVKM. This CDR3 is built from 11 residues. Between the trimmed V and J ends, which lost 7 bases and 12 bases, there was a span of 16 bases. DNA of the CDR3: TGTGCCAGCAAGGGGCCAGAGCCCCTGTACTTC. Translating it yields CASKGPEPLYF.

This chain joins TRBV4-2 and TRBJ2-7; the match to TRBD2 covers 10 bases. The V gene's germline CDR1 is LGHNA and CDR2 YNFKEQ. V lost 3 bases and J lost 7; bases outside the gene matches: 9. CDR3 length equals 15 residues. CDR3 in DNA: TGTGCCAGCAGCCAGGAAGCGGGGGGGGTAGGGGAGCAGTACTTC. It yields the protein CASSQEAGGVGEQYF.

This clone turned up a few times. The V call is TRBV7-9, the J call TRBJ2-3; possible D gene TRBD2, 6 bases. V lost 1 base, J lost 3 bases, and 11 bases lay in between. This CDR3 comprises 15 residues. Looked up from germline, CDR1 is SEHNR and CDR2 is FQNEAQ (reference sequence). The CDR3 DNA reads TGTGCCAGCAGCTTAGTAGTGGGAGGTACAGATACGCAGTATTTT. Translated, it gives CASSLVVGGTDTQYF.

The chain joins TRBV7-3 to TRBJ2-1, with TRBD2 matching 11 bases. The germline CDR1 and CDR2 sequences are SGHTA and FQGTGA. J gave up 3 bases and V 5 bases, and 9 bases lay outside the gene matches. The CDR3 has 17 residues. The CDR3 loop is CASSPLGTSGLYNEQFF. Written as DNA, the CDR3 is TGTGCCAGCAGCCCCCTCGGGACTAGCGGACTCTACAATGAGCAGTTCTTC.